The clone carrying this TCR beta chain was recorded a few times. The V gene lost 8 bases and the J gene lost 7 bases, with 6 bases spanning the gap. Germline CDR1 reads SNHLY; CDR2 reads FYNNEI. The CDR3 totals 10 residues. The record originates from a study of T cell repertoires in cytomegalovirus infection. TCRdb reanalysed the reads using MiXCR and keeps one entry per CDR3 protein. The sample yields 250,000 to 350,000 distinct CDR3 sequences, about 25% seen once. The source material was PBMCs. The source of this sequence is a human donor in good health (CMV status not recorded). Some clones in this sample may be carry-over from other donors' samples. The rearrangement joins TRBV2 to TRBJ2-4, with D hard to call. CDR3 DNA: TGTGCCAGCCTTGGGAACATTCAGTACTTC. Amino acid sequence: CASLGNIQYF.